The clone carrying this T cell receptor (beta chain) was detected many times. Via MiXCR, TCRdb re-called the reads, giving one row per CDR3 protein. The sample records around 530,000 distinct CDR3 sequences, 16% being singletons. These data belong to a study of T cell repertoires in cytomegalovirus infection. V was trimmed by 5 bases and J by 4 bases, leaving 11 bases between them. The CDR3 consists of 13 residues. Germline-derived CDR1 and CDR2 are MNHNY and SVGAGI (reference sequence). Sequences were obtained from CD8+ T cells from PBMCs. The source is a human donor in good health (CMV status not recorded). Some clones in this sample may be carry-over from other donors' samples. The J gene is TRBJ1-2, the V gene TRBV6-6; D is ambiguous. Here the CDR3 reads CASSPGRPYGYTF. CDR3 bases: TGTGCCAGCAGTCCCGGACGCCCCTATGGCTACACCTTC.